This T cell receptor beta chain was found in a study of blood T cell repertoires in COVID-19. About the research overall: Nucleic acid was either cDNA or gDNA, and it came from T cells, B-cell-depleted T cells, or PBMCs.

The length of the CDR3 is 15 residues. V lost 4 bases and J lost 0; bases outside the gene matches: 3. Per germline, CDR1 SEHNR and CDR2 FQNEAQ (reference sequence). The assay was immunoSEQ multiplex PCR, and TCRdb's table has in-frame clones only and misses some. The sample has under 200,000 clones; about 86% are singletons. Source material: peripheral blood. This clonotype was obtained from a man aged 18 to 30 with acute or convalescent COVID-19. This sequence joins TRBV7-9 and TRBJ1-3, with 7 bases matching TRBD1. CDR3: CASSWGQNSGNTIYF. CDR3 DNA: TGTGCCAGCAGCTGGGGACAGAACTCTGGAAACACCATATATTTT.